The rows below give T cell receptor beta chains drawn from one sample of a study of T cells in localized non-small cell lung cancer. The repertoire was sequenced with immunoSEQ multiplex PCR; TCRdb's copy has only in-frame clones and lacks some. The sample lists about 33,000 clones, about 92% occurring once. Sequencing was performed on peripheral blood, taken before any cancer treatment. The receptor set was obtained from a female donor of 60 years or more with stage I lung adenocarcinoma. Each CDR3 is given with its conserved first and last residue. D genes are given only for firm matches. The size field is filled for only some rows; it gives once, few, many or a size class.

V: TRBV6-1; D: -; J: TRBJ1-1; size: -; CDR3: CASSTVNTEAFF; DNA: TGTGCCAGCAGTACAGTTAACACTGAAGCTTTCTTT
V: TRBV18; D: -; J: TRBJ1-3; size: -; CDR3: CASSPSSLSGNTIYF; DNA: TGTGCCAGCTCACCATCGTCACTGTCTGGAAACACCATATATTTT
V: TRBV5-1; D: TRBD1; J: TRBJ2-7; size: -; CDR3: CASRPTPGQGAREQYF; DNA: TGCGCCAGCAGACCTACTCCGGGACAGGGGGCGCGTGAGCAGTACTTC
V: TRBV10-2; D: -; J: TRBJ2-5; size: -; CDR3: CASSEQGETQYF; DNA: TGCGCCAGCAGCGAACAAGGGGAGACCCAGTACTTC
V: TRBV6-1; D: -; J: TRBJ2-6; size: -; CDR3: CASSEVIGFGANVLTF; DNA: TGTGCCAGCAGTGAAGTGATAGGCTTCGGGGCCAACGTCCTGACTTTC
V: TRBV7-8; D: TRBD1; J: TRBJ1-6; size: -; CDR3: CASSLVTGVLSYNSPLHF; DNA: TGTGCCAGCAGCTTAGTAACAGGGGTTCTCTCCTATAATTCACCCCTCCACTTT
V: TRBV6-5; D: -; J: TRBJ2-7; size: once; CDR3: CASGRGNLYEQYF; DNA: TGTGCCAGCGGTCGGGGGAACCTCTACGAGCAGTACTTC
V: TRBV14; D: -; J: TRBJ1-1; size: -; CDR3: CASSQDRGEAFF; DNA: TGTGCCAGCAGCCAAGATAGGGGTGAAGCTTTCTTT
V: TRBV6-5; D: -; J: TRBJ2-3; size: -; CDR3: CASSYGGRQTDTQYF; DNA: TGTGCCAGCAGTTACGGGGGGCGGCAGACAGATACGCAGTATTTT
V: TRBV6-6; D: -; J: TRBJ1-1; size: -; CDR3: CASSYSVLGNTEAFF; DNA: TGTGCCAGCAGTTACTCGGTTCTCGGGAACACTGAAGCTTTCTTT
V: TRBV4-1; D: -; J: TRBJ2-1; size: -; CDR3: CASSQLGLGTYNEQFF; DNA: TGCGCCAGCAGCCAATTGGGATTGGGTACGTACAATGAGCAGTTCTTC
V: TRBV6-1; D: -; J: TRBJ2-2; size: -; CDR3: CASSEVGGTGELFF; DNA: TGTGCCAGCAGTGAAGTGGGGGGAACCGGGGAGCTGTTTTTT
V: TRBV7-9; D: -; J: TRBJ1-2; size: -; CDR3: CASSSGNPYGYTF; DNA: TGTGCCAGCAGTTCCGGGAACCCATATGGCTACACCTTC
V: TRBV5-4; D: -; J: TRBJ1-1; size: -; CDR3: CASSLTRGVEAFF; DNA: TGTGCCAGCAGCTTGACCCGGGGGGTTGAAGCTTTCTTT
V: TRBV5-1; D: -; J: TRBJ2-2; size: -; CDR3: CASSPGVGELFF; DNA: TGCGCCAGCAGTCCAGGGGTCGGGGAGCTGTTTTTT
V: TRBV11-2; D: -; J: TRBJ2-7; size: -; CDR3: CASSLYPVSPYEQYF; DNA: TGTGCCAGCAGCTTATATCCGGTTTCACCCTACGAGCAGTACTTC
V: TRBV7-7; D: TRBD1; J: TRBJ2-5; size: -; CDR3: CASSADRGETQYF; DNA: TGTGCTAGCAGCGCGGACAGGGGCGAGACCCAGTACTTC
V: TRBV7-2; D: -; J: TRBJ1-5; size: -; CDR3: CASSLGGFNQPQHF; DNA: TGTGCCAGCAGCTTAGGCGGGTTCAATCAGCCCCAGCATTTT
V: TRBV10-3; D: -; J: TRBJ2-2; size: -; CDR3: CAISSVSGDTGELFF; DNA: TGTGCCATCAGTTCGGTCTCAGGGGACACCGGGGAGCTGTTTTTT
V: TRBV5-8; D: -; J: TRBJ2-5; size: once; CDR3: CASSPRGAETQYF; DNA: TGTGCCAGCAGCCCGAGGGGGGCAGAGACCCAGTACTTC
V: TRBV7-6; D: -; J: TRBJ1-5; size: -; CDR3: CASSSSPGRFSQPQHF; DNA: TGTGCCAGCAGCTCCAGCCCCGGGCGTTTTTCTCAGCCCCAGCATTTT
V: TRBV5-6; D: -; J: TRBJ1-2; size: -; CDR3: CASSLQANYGYTF; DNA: TGTGCCAGCAGCTTGCAGGCAAACTATGGCTACACCTTC
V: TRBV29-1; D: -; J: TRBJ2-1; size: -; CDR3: CSVEKTGGSYNEQFF; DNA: TGCAGCGTGGAAAAGACCGGAGGGTCCTACAATGAGCAGTTCTTC
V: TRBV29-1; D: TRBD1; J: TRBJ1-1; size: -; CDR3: CSVGGQGNTEAFF; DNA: TGCAGCGTTGGTGGACAGGGGAACACTGAAGCTTTCTTT
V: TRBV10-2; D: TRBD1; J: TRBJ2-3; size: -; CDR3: CASSLGQLTDTQYF; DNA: TGCGCCAGCAGCTTGGGACAGCTCACAGATACGCAGTATTTT
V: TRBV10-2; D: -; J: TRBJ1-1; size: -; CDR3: CASRSVGTRDTEAFF; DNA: TGCGCCAGCCGCTCAGTTGGTACCAGGGACACTGAAGCTTTCTTT
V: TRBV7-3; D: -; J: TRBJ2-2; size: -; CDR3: CASNPPGELFF; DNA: TGTGCCAGCAACCCACCCGGGGAGCTGTTTTTT
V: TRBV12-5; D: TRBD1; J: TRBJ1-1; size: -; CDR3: CASGPPGQKVNTEAFF; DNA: TGTGCTAGTGGACCCCCGGGACAGAAGGTGAACACTGAAGCTTTCTTT
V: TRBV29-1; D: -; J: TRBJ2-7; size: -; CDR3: CSVERPGAPHEQYF; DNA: TGCAGCGTTGAACGGCCAGGGGCTCCCCACGAGCAGTACTTC
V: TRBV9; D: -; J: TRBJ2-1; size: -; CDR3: CASSDGTGTSYNEQFF; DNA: TGTGCCAGCAGCGATGGGACCGGAACCTCCTACAATGAGCAGTTCTTC
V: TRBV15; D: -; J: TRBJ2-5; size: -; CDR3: CATSRGRMQETQYF; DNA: TGTGCCACCAGCAGAGGGCGAATGCAAGAGACCCAGTACTTC
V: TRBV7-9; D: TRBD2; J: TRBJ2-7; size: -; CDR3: CASSLSGTSYEQYF; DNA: TGTGCCAGCAGCTTAAGCGGGACTAGCTACGAGCAGTACTTC
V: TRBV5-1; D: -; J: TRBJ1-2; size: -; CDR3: CASSWGGRFRDYGYTF; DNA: TGCGCCAGCAGCTGGGGTGGACGGTTTAGGGACTATGGCTACACCTTC
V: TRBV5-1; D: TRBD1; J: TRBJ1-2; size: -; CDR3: CASSLMGQGADGYTF; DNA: TGCGCCAGCAGCTTGATGGGACAGGGGGCTGATGGCTACACCTTC
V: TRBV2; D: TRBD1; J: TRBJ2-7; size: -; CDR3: CASSIDRGAYEQYF; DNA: TGTGCCAGCAGTATAGACAGGGGCGCCTACGAGCAGTACTTC
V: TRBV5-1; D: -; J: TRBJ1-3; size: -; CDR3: CASSQDSYGNTIYF; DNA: TGCGCCAGCAGCCAGGACAGTTACGGAAACACCATATATTTT
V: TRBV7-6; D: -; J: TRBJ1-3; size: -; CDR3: CASSLGRQGNTIYF; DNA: TGTGCCAGCAGCTTGGGACGTCAGGGAAACACCATATATTTT
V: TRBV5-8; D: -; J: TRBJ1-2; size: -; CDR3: CASSLDSGRANYGYTF; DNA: TGTGCCAGCAGCTTGGATTCGGGCAGGGCTAACTATGGCTACACCTTC
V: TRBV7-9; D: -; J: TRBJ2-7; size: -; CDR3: CASSLGGTASYGEQYF; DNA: TGTGCCAGCAGCTTAGGGGGGACCGCTTCTTATGGCGAGCAGTACTTC